These 29 T cell receptor beta chains were sequenced from one sample in a study of identical twins. TCRdb used MiXCR to reprocess the 5' RACE reads, holding one entry per CDR3 protein. The sample includes 650,000 to 800,000 distinct CDR3 sequences, less than 10% seen only once; the top ten take around 0.95%. A further study also used this sample, focusing on yellow fever vaccine responses in identical twins.

Material for sequencing was PBMCs. The receptors come from a woman aged 18-29 years in good health.

The rearrangement joins TRBV6-5 to TRBJ2-7; the D gene is possibly TRBD1 (5 bases). CDR3 length: 11 residues. Looked up from germline, CDR1 is MNHEY and CDR2 is SVGAGI. Trimming removed 8 bases from V and 6 bases from J, with 11 bases in between. The CDR3 loop is CASGSGFEQYF. The CDR3 region has the DNA TGTGCCAGCGGCTCAGGGTTCGAGCAGTACTTC.

This clonotype was seen repeatedly, ten times or more. This chain joins TRBV10-3 and TRBJ2-1; 7 nucleotides match TRBD2. This CDR3 comprises 14 residues. Germline values: CDR1 ENHRY, CDR2 SYGVKD. Trimming removed 6 bases from V and 4 bases from J; junction bases left unmatched: 6. CDR3 protein: CAIRGLLGYNEQFF. The CDR3 DNA reads TGTGCCATCAGGGGACTACTAGGATACAATGAGCAGTTCTTC.

This clonotype was picked up a small number of times. The chain joins TRBV6-1 to TRBJ1-3; no clear D. V lost 1 base, J lost 2 bases, and 3 bases lay in between. The CDR3 contains 13 residues. Germline lookup yields CDR1 MNHNS and CDR2 SASEGT. The CDR3 coding sequence is TGTGCCAGCAGTGAAGATCCTGGAAACACCATATATTTT. It is translated as CASSEDPGNTIYF.

This clonotype was found many times. V gene TRBV29-1 combines with J gene TRBJ2-3, with a tentative D call TRBD2 (5 bases). This CDR3 has 12 residues. Germline values: CDR1 SQVTM, CDR2 ANQGSEA. Trimming stripped 4 bases from V and 2 bases from J, with 7 bases between. The CDR3 spells CSVGDYTDTQYF. CDR3 in DNA: TGCAGCGTTGGTGACTACACAGATACGCAGTATTTT.

In its sample, this clonotype was seen many times. V is TRBV7-2 and J is TRBJ2-7, with D hard to call. This CDR3 contains 14 residues. Germline CDR1 is SGHTA and CDR2 is FQGNSA. Deletions cut 5 bases from V and 5 bases from J, with 16 bases between. In nucleotides, the CDR3 is TGTGCCAGCAGCCCAGACGCTCGGCGAGACGAGCAGTACTTC. Its translation: CASSPDARRDEQYF. Supplemented by reference TRBV7-2 and TRBJ2-7, the full variable domain reads GAGVSQSPSNKVTEKGKDVELRCDPISGHTALYWYRQSLGQGLEFLIYFQGNSAPDKSGLPSDRFSAERTGGSVSTLTIQRTQQEDSAVYLCASSPDARRDEQYFGPGTRLTVT.

This clonotype occurred a few times. CDR3 nucleotides: TGTGCCAGCAGTTTCTTTGGATCAGATACGCAGTATTTT. As protein: CASSFFGSDTQYF. V and J are TRBV7-2 and TRBJ2-3, with D hard to call. The CDR3 loop spans 13 amino acids. The ends were cut back, 6 bases at V and 4 bases at J, with 11 bases in the middle. Germline values: CDR1 SGHTA, CDR2 FQGNSA.

The sample holds a few counts of this clonotype. The V call is TRBV25-1, the J call TRBJ1-6; tentative D call: TRBD1 (5 bases). CDR1 and CDR2 from the germline V gene are MGHDK and SYGVNS. The CDR3 is 13 amino acids. Trimming pared 4 bases from V and 13 bases from J, leaving 14 bases between. The CDR3 DNA sequence: TGTGCCAGCAGTGGTCCAGGAGGGACTCCCCTCCACTTT. It encodes CASSGPGGTPLHF.

This clonotype was recorded many times. The gene calls are TRBV10-3 and TRBJ2-7; tentative D call: TRBD1 (6 bases). The germline V gene has CDR1 ENHRY and CDR2 SYGVKD. V shed 8 bases and J shed 3 bases, with 14 bases lying between them. CDR3 length equals 13 residues. The CDR3 DNA sequence: TGTGCCATCCAACGGGACACTGACTACGAGCAGTACTTC. It yields the protein CAIQRDTDYEQYF.

A few counts support this clonotype. The chain carries TRBV7-9 and TRBJ2-3; D uncertain. The V gene lost 0 bases and the J gene lost 0 bases, with 7 bases spanning the gap. This CDR3 region has 15 residues. Germline values: CDR1 SEHNR, CDR2 FQNEAQ (reference sequence). CDR3 amino acids: CASSLATGSTDTQYF. In DNA, the CDR3 is TGTGCCAGCAGCTTAGCCACGGGTAGCACAGATACGCAGTATTTT.

This clonotype was detected ten times or more. The chain carries TRBV5-1 and TRBJ2-7; tentative D call: TRBD1 (6 bases). V was trimmed by 0 bases and J by 13 bases, leaving 23 bases between them. This CDR3 is built from 15 residues. From germline, CDR1 is SGHRS and CDR2 YFSETQ. DNA of the CDR3: TGCGCCAGCAGCTTGGAAGGGACAAGCTCGAGTTGGGAATACTTC. As protein: CASSLEGTSSSWEYF.

This rearrangement joins TRBV5-8 to TRBJ2-5, with 10 bases fitting TRBD2. Germline CDR1 is SGHTS and CDR2 is YDEGEE. Trimming cost V 4 bases and J 0 bases; bases outside gene matches: 9. The CDR3 has 17 amino acids. The CDR3 is CASSPPSGRAYQETQYF. The CDR3 coding sequence is TGTGCCAGCAGCCCCCCAAGCGGGAGGGCCTACCAAGAGACCCAGTACTTC.

This clonotype was seen a few times. The rearrangement links TRBV29-1 to TRBJ2-7; no reliable D call. The germline CDR1 and CDR2 sequences are SQVTM and ANQGSEA. Trimming shortened V by 7 bases and J by 0 bases, and 7 bases separated the two germline ends. CDR3 length: 11 residues. The CDR3 sequence: CSAGNSYEQYF. CDR3 in DNA: TGCAGCGCTGGGAACTCCTACGAGCAGTACTTC.

This clonotype showed up just a few times. The rearrangement links TRBV29-1 to TRBJ2-1, with 11 bases lining up with TRBD2. The V and J ends lost 8 bases and 3 bases, in that order; junction bases with no gene match: 15. This CDR3 contains 17 residues. Germline CDR1 is SQVTM and CDR2 is ANQGSEA. The CDR3 protein is CSIHGLAGGRGYNEQFF. The CDR3 nucleotides read TGCAGCATCCATGGGCTAGCGGGAGGTCGGGGCTACAATGAGCAGTTCTTC.

This clonotype has just a few counts. The chain employs TRBV5-1 and TRBJ2-7, with TRBD1 matching over 7 bases. This CDR3 comprises 14 residues. Germline assignment: CDR1 SGHRS and CDR2 YFSETQ. V gave up 4 bases and J gave up 3 bases; unmatched junction bases: 7. The CDR3 region is CASSLGQSYYEQYF. The CDR3 DNA is TGCGCCAGCAGCCTGGGACAGTCTTACTACGAGCAGTACTTC.

The sample holds many counts of this clonotype. The rearrangement joins TRBV7-9 to TRBJ1-1; no firm D call. This CDR3 comprises 11 residues. Germline V gene data show CDR1 as SEHNR and CDR2 as FQNEAQ (reference sequence). V lost 6 bases and J 2 bases, leaving 4 bases between the germline ends. The CDR3 DNA reads TGTGCCAGCAGGGAAAACACTGAAGCTTTCTTT. This sequence encodes CASRENTEAFF.

This clonotype was observed a handful of times. The J gene is TRBJ2-5, the V gene TRBV5-1; D gene ambiguous. This CDR3 is 15 amino acids long. V lost 4 bases and J 3 bases, leaving 16 bases between the germline ends. CDR1 and CDR2 (germline): SGHRS, YFSETQ. CDR3 sequence reads: CASSPDRLGEETQYF. As DNA, the CDR3 is TGCGCCAGCAGCCCCGACCGTTTGGGTGAAGAGACCCAGTACTTC.

This clonotype came up a few times. The rearrangement joins TRBV10-3 to TRBJ2-6; the D gene is possibly TRBD1 (6 bases). The germline V and J ends were trimmed by 6 bases and 2 bases, with 11 bases remaining between them. The length of the CDR3 is 15 residues. CDR1 is ENHRY and CDR2 is SYGVKD in the germline V gene. CDR3 coding DNA: TGTGCCATCAGCCAGGGGACCCCTGGGGCCAACGTCCTGACTTTC. Amino acid sequence: CAISQGTPGANVLTF.

This clonotype occurred a few times. The genes are TRBV3-1 and TRBJ1-1; weak D call: TRBD1 (6 bases). Looked up from germline, CDR1 is LGHDT and CDR2 is YNNKEL (reference sequence). The CDR3 consists of 15 residues. V lost 4 bases and J lost 1, with 13 bases in between. The CDR3, as DNA: TGTGCCAGCAGCCGGCAATTGGACAGGAACACTGAAGCTTTCTTT. Its protein is CASSRQLDRNTEAFF.

The V gene is TRBV5-1, the J gene TRBJ2-3; TRBD2 matches 7 bases. J was trimmed by 1 base and V by 1 base; bases with no gene match: 6. CDR3 length equals 16 residues. CDR1 SGHRS and CDR2 YFSETQ come from the germline V gene. The CDR3 bases are TGCGCCAGCAGCTTGAGGAGCGGGGCAGGCACAGATACGCAGTATTTT. Its translation is CASSLRSGAGTDTQYF.

The J gene is TRBJ2-6, the V gene TRBV6-1; D unclear. V shed 6 bases and J shed 0 bases, with 21 bases lying between them. Germline V gene sequence: CDR1 MNHNS, CDR2 SASEGT. The CDR3 runs to 19 residues. This chain's CDR3 is CASRLIAKVLGSGANVLTF. The CDR3 region has the DNA TGTGCCAGCAGATTGATTGCCAAGGTCTTGGGCTCTGGGGCCAACGTCCTGACTTTC.

The V gene is TRBV3-1, the J gene TRBJ2-5; D is uncertain. Germline values: CDR1 LGHDT, CDR2 YNNKEL (reference sequence). The CDR3 contains 15 residues. Trimming cost V 1 base and J 4 bases, with 13 bases left between them. This CDR3 reads CASSQGWRGPETQYF. The CDR3 coding sequence is TGTGCCAGCAGCCAAGGATGGCGCGGCCCAGAGACCCAGTACTTC.

The rearrangement uses TRBV20-1 and TRBJ2-1; tentative D call: TRBD2 (6 bases). The CDR3 consists of 14 residues. Between the trimmed V and J ends, which lost 1 base and 8 bases, there was a span of 15 bases. CDR1 and CDR2 from the germline V gene are DFQATT and SNEGSKA (reference sequence). This CDR3 is CSARGGGVTDEQFF. CDR3 bases: TGCAGTGCTAGAGGGGGCGGGGTTACGGATGAGCAGTTCTTC.

This clonotype was observed many times. V and J are TRBV5-1 and TRBJ2-3, with D perhaps matching TRBD1 (5 bases). The CDR3 is 14 amino acids. Per the germline V gene, CDR1 is SGHRS and CDR2 is YFSETQ. Trimming removed 0 bases from V and 2 bases from J, with 7 bases in between. CDR3 amino acids: CASSLDGATDTQYF. The DNA for the CDR3 is TGCGCCAGCAGCTTGGATGGGGCCACAGATACGCAGTATTTT.

This rearrangement joins TRBV6-2 or TRBV6-3 to TRBJ2-7; D gene uncertain. The germline V and J ends were trimmed by 6 bases and 3 bases, with 12 bases remaining between them. Germline values: CDR1 MNHEY, CDR2 SVGEGT. The CDR3 has 13 residues. The CDR3 DNA follows: TGTGCCAGCAGCCACCCGACGAACTACGAGCAGTACTTC. Its protein is CASSHPTNYEQYF.

In its sample, this clonotype was seen a few times. For the CDR3, the DNA is TGTGCCAGCAGCCGACTAGCGCTCAGCTCCTACGAGCAGTACTTC. It translates to CASSRLALSSYEQYF. The J gene is TRBJ2-7, the V gene TRBV7-2, with TRBD2 identical over 8 bases. This CDR3 has 15 amino acids. V lost 5 bases and J lost 0; bases outside the gene matches: 6. In germline, CDR1 is SGHTA, CDR2 FQGNSA. The whole variable domain, remainder taken from reference TRBV7-2 and TRBJ2-7, is GAGVSQSPSNKVTEKGKDVELRCDPISGHTALYWYRQSLGQGLEFLIYFQGNSAPDKSGLPSDRFSAERTGGSVSTLTIQRTQQEDSAVYLCASSRLALSSYEQYFGPGTRLTVT.

Only a few counts were recorded for this clonotype. The chain uses TRBV28 and TRBJ1-1, with 9 bases lining up with TRBD1. Trimming cost V 2 bases and J 11 bases; bases outside gene matches: 6. CDR1 and CDR2 from the germline V gene are MDHEN and SYDVKM. The CDR3 loop spans 13 amino acids. The CDR3 reads CASSLDRGNGAFF. DNA of the CDR3: TGTGCCAGCAGTTTAGACAGGGGGAACGGGGCTTTCTTT.

The rearrangement uses TRBV20-1 and TRBJ2-2; possibly TRBD1 for D (7 bases). V was trimmed by 5 bases and J by 1 base, leaving 14 bases between them. Germline V gene sequence: CDR1 DFQATT, CDR2 SNEGSKA (reference sequence). The CDR3 covers 15 residues. The CDR3: CSAENRGLNTGELFF. The CDR3 nucleotides read TGCAGTGCTGAAAACAGGGGACTGAACACCGGGGAGCTGTTTTTT.

This clonotype showed up just a few times. The chain uses TRBV4-2 and TRBJ2-2; D gene unclear. Trimming took 0 bases from V and 7 from J, leaving 12 bases between them. Germline assignment: CDR1 LGHNA and CDR2 YNFKEQ. This CDR3 has 15 amino acids. CDR3 bases: TGTGCCAGCAGCCAAGATTCCCTAGTAAGCGGGGAGCTGTTTTTT. Translated: CASSQDSLVSGELFF.

This clonotype was seen a few times. This chain links TRBV6-1 with TRBJ1-1; weak D call: TRBD1 (5 bases). Trimming shortened V by 6 bases and J by 1 base, and 15 bases separated the two germline ends. This CDR3 is 15 amino acids long. The germline V gene encodes CDR1 MNHNS and CDR2 SASEGT. CDR3 in DNA: TGTGCCAGCAGAGACCTGGCAGGGAGGAACACTGAAGCTTTCTTT. Its protein is CASRDLAGRNTEAFF.